These T cell receptor beta chains were read from a single sample in a study of T cells in Graves' hyperthyroidism and ophthalmopathy. TCRdb reprocessed the multiplex PCR reads with MiXCR, giving one entry per CDR3 protein. The table includes under 800,000 distinct CDR3 sequences, 13% to 15% detected once. What was sequenced was blood. The source of these receptors is a young woman with Graves' hyperthyroidism. The CDR3 runs from the conserved cysteine through the conserved F or W. The order of the fields is CDR3 protein, CDR3 DNA, J gene, D gene, V gene, clone size. The D gene is left open where the match is weak. Where a row states a size, it is once, few, many or the class of an expanded clone; other rows omit it.

cdr3_aa: CAWSVGPGPGYTF; cdr3_nt: TGTGCCTGGAGTGTCGGGCCAGGGCCAGGCTACACCTTC; j_call: TRBJ1-2; d_call: .; v_call: TRBV30; clone_size: .
cdr3_aa: CASRQSGSYEQYF; cdr3_nt: TGTGCCAGCAGACAGAGCGGGTCGTACGAGCAGTACTTC; j_call: TRBJ2-7; d_call: .; v_call: TRBV7-2; clone_size: few
cdr3_aa: CASKEPANVLTF; cdr3_nt: TGTGCCAGCAAAGAGCCGGCCAACGTCCTGACTTTC; j_call: TRBJ2-6; d_call: .; v_call: TRBV2; clone_size: .
cdr3_aa: CASSQDHVRALHF; cdr3_nt: TGTGCCAGCAGCCAAGATCATGTAAGGGCCCTCCACTTT; j_call: TRBJ1-6; d_call: .; v_call: TRBV14; clone_size: .
cdr3_aa: CASREGRQAFF; cdr3_nt: TGTGCCAGCAGGGAGGGACGGCAAGCTTTCTTT; j_call: TRBJ1-1; d_call: .; v_call: TRBV6-2/TRBV6-3; clone_size: .
cdr3_aa: CASSPPITSGRFIHEQYF; cdr3_nt: TGTGCCAGCTCACCACCGATAACTAGCGGGAGGTTTATCCACGAGCAGTACTTC; j_call: TRBJ2-7; d_call: TRBD2; v_call: TRBV18; clone_size: many
cdr3_aa: CATSPRMGGRETQYF; cdr3_nt: TGTGCCACCAGTCCTCGTATGGGAGGGAGAGAGACCCAGTACTTC; j_call: TRBJ2-5; d_call: TRBD2; v_call: TRBV24-1; clone_size: .
cdr3_aa: CSARDPLAGRPGELFF; cdr3_nt: TGCAGTGCTAGAGATCCACTAGCGGGGAGGCCCGGGGAGCTGTTTTTT; j_call: TRBJ2-2; d_call: TRBD2; v_call: TRBV20-1; clone_size: many
cdr3_aa: CASSLFGLLAGLDEQFF; cdr3_nt: TGTGCCAGCAGCTTGTTTGGGTTGCTAGCGGGATTGGATGAGCAGTTCTTC; j_call: TRBJ2-1; d_call: TRBD2; v_call: TRBV5-6; clone_size: .
cdr3_aa: CASSAHPLDRADNTGELFF; cdr3_nt: TGTGCCAGCAGCGCTCACCCCCTCGACAGGGCCGATAACACCGGGGAGCTGTTTTTT; j_call: TRBJ2-2; d_call: TRBD1; v_call: TRBV9; clone_size: few
cdr3_aa: CASSSRDASSDEQFF; cdr3_nt: TGTGCCAGTAGTAGCCGGGACGCCTCTTCTGATGAGCAGTTCTTC; j_call: TRBJ2-1; d_call: .; v_call: TRBV19; clone_size: .
cdr3_aa: CAWSVRRGLETQYF; cdr3_nt: TGTGCCTGGAGTGTACGAAGGGGGCTGGAGACCCAGTACTTC; j_call: TRBJ2-5; d_call: TRBD1; v_call: TRBV30; clone_size: many
cdr3_aa: CASSLRTSGREDTQYF; cdr3_nt: TGTGCCAGCAGTTTACGGACTAGCGGGAGAGAAGATACGCAGTATTTT; j_call: TRBJ2-3; d_call: TRBD2; v_call: TRBV28; clone_size: many
cdr3_aa: CASSYWRGPNQPQHF; cdr3_nt: TGTGCCAGCAGTTATTGGAGGGGGCCCAATCAGCCCCAGCATTTT; j_call: TRBJ1-5; d_call: TRBD1; v_call: TRBV6-6; clone_size: .
cdr3_aa: CASSLGVGDQHFF; cdr3_nt: TGTGCCAGCAGCTTAGGAGTTGGCGACCAGCATTTCTTC; j_call: TRBJ2-1; d_call: .; v_call: TRBV7-9; clone_size: .
cdr3_aa: CASTQDRGGSNYGYTF; cdr3_nt: TGTGCCAGCACTCAGGACAGGGGCGGATCAAACTATGGCTACACCTTC; j_call: TRBJ1-2; d_call: TRBD1; v_call: TRBV2; clone_size: many
cdr3_aa: CASSRQTGGSSNQPQHF; cdr3_nt: TGCGCCAGCAGCCGACAGACAGGGGGATCTAGCAATCAGCCCCAGCATTTT; j_call: TRBJ1-5; d_call: TRBD1; v_call: TRBV4-1; clone_size: .
cdr3_aa: CASRGLANEQFF; cdr3_nt: TGTGCCAGCCGGGGACTAGCCAATGAGCAGTTCTTC; j_call: TRBJ2-1; d_call: TRBD2; v_call: TRBV12-3/TRBV12-4; clone_size: .
cdr3_aa: CASSYSPSAVTGELFF; cdr3_nt: TGTGCCAGCAGTTACTCTCCCTCGGCGGTTACCGGGGAGCTGTTTTTT; j_call: TRBJ2-2; d_call: .; v_call: TRBV6-5; clone_size: .
cdr3_aa: CAIETGSWGNEQFF; cdr3_nt: TGTGCCATCGAGACGGGGTCATGGGGCAATGAGCAGTTCTTC; j_call: TRBJ2-1; d_call: .; v_call: TRBV28; clone_size: many
cdr3_aa: CATKKGASTGELFF; cdr3_nt: TGTGCCACCAAGAAAGGGGCTTCCACCGGGGAGCTGTTCTTT; j_call: TRBJ2-2; d_call: .; v_call: TRBV24-1; clone_size: .
cdr3_aa: CSAPRGTEAFF; cdr3_nt: TGCAGTGCCCCGAGGGGCACTGAAGCTTTCTTT; j_call: TRBJ1-1; d_call: .; v_call: TRBV20-1; clone_size: many
cdr3_aa: CASSLTGGKANEQFF; cdr3_nt: TGTGCCAGCAGCTTGACAGGGGGCAAAGCCAATGAGCAGTTCTTC; j_call: TRBJ2-1; d_call: TRBD1; v_call: TRBV7-9; clone_size: .
cdr3_aa: CASSPEGGGTQYF; cdr3_nt: TGTGCCAGCAGCCCAGAAGGGGGGGGGACCCAGTACTTC; j_call: TRBJ2-5; d_call: .; v_call: TRBV5-6; clone_size: few
cdr3_aa: CASSFERTGAPSGEQYF; cdr3_nt: TGTGCCAGCAGCTTTGAAAGGACAGGGGCGCCATCGGGCGAGCAGTACTTC; j_call: TRBJ2-7; d_call: TRBD1; v_call: TRBV7-9; clone_size: .
cdr3_aa: CASTLDPGGNTEAFF; cdr3_nt: TGTGCCAGCACCTTAGATCCGGGGGGTAACACTGAAGCTTTCTTT; j_call: TRBJ1-1; d_call: .; v_call: TRBV6-2/TRBV6-3; clone_size: .
cdr3_aa: CASGTGFPEAFF; cdr3_nt: TGTGCCAGCGGGACAGGGTTCCCTGAAGCTTTCTTT; j_call: TRBJ1-1; d_call: TRBD1; v_call: TRBV12-3/TRBV12-4; clone_size: .
cdr3_aa: CANRSKVGSNQPQHF; cdr3_nt: TGTGCCAACAGATCGAAAGTAGGTAGCAATCAGCCCCAGCATTTT; j_call: TRBJ1-5; d_call: .; v_call: TRBV7-3; clone_size: many
cdr3_aa: CASSTPPGQGTDTQYF; cdr3_nt: TGTGCCAGTAGTACCCCTCCGGGACAGGGGACAGATACGCAGTATTTT; j_call: TRBJ2-3; d_call: TRBD1; v_call: TRBV19; clone_size: few
cdr3_aa: CAWSVDRSGYTF; cdr3_nt: TGTGCCTGGAGTGTGGACAGGTCCGGCTACACCTTC; j_call: TRBJ1-2; d_call: TRBD1; v_call: TRBV30; clone_size: many